The rows below give T cell receptor beta chains drawn from one sample of a study of blood T cell repertoires in COVID-19. Sequenced by immunoSEQ multiplex PCR; TCRdb stores in-frame clones only, minus some. The profile covers hundreds of thousands of clones, with about 84% appearing a single time and roughly 7.9% taken by the ten largest. Sample: peripheral blood. The receptors shown here come from a woman older than 75 with acute or convalescent COVID-19. CDR3s include the opening cysteine and the closing phenylalanine or tryptophan. Fields, in order: J gene, clone size, D gene, V gene, CDR3 DNA, CDR3 protein. D genes are given only for firm matches. Clone size is given for some rows only: seen once, a few or many times, or a class if the clone is expanded.

>TRBJ2-1|NA|NA|TRBV5-1
TGCGCCAGCAGCTTTGTGGCAGGAAGGTTGGATGAGCAGTTCTTC
CASSFVAGRLDEQFF
>TRBJ1-5|NA|TRBD1|TRBV10-1
TGCGCCAGCAAGGGACAGGATCAGCCCCAGCATTTT
CASKGQDQPQHF
>TRBJ2-5|NA|TRBD2|TRBV3-1/TRBV3-2
TGTGCCAGCAGCCAAGTTTTGGAGGTTCGCGGGAGGGGAGAGACCCAGTACTTC
CASSQVLEVRGRGETQYF
>TRBJ2-2|NA|NA|TRBV5-1
TGCGCCAGCAATAGGGGGAACACCGGGGAGCTGTTTTTT
CASNRGNTGELFF
>TRBJ2-3|NA|TRBD2|TRBV19
TGTGCCAGTAGTACGCGGGGGGGCACAGATACGCAGTATTTT
CASSTRGGTDTQYF
>TRBJ1-1|NA|NA|TRBV5-8
TGTGCCAGCAGCGTAGGACTAGGGGGGACTGAAGCTTTCTTT
CASSVGLGGTEAFF
>TRBJ1-6|NA|NA|TRBV6-5
TGTGCCAGCAGTAGCCAGGACCAGGGTTCACCCCTCCACTTT
CASSSQDQGSPLHF
>TRBJ1-4|once|NA|TRBV4-1
TGCGCCAGCAGCCAAACAGGGTCTACTAATGAAAAACTGTTTTTT
CASSQTGSTNEKLFF
>TRBJ2-3|NA|TRBD2|TRBV5-4
TGTGCCACCGGTAGTCGGGGGGTGGATACGCAGTATTTT
CATGSRGVDTQYF
>TRBJ2-1|NA|TRBD1|TRBV5-1
TGCGCCAGCAGCTTGTCCGGGACAGGGGTATCTGAGCAGTTCTTC
CASSLSGTGVSEQFF
>TRBJ2-5|NA|TRBD1|TRBV4-1
TGCGCCAGCAGCAGCCGGGACAGTCAAGAGACCCAGTACTTC
CASSSRDSQETQYF
>TRBJ1-4|NA|NA|TRBV5-6
TGTGCCAGCAGCCTGGTAATCGGAACAGCAACTAATGAAAAACTGTTTTTT
CASSLVIGTATNEKLFF
>TRBJ1-6|NA|TRBD1|TRBV5-1
TGCGCCAGCAGCGGACAGGGTGACTATTCACCCCTCCACTTT
CASSGQGDYSPLHF
>TRBJ1-5|NA|TRBD1|TRBV5-1
TGCGCCAGCAGCTTGACAGGGGATCAGCCCCAGCATTTT
CASSLTGDQPQHF
>TRBJ2-7|NA|TRBD1|TRBV7-9
TGTGCCAGCAGCTCCGGGACAGGGACCGGCGAGCAGTACTTC
CASSSGTGTGEQYF
>TRBJ1-6|NA|TRBD1|TRBV10-3
TGTGCCATTAAGGGACAGGTGGATTCACCCCTCCACTTT
CAIKGQVDSPLHF
>TRBJ2-7|few|NA|TRBV6-1
TGTGCCAGCAGTGAAGGCGCTGGACACTACGAGCAGTACTTC
CASSEGAGHYEQYF
>TRBJ2-1|NA|TRBD1|TRBV2
TGTGCCAGTATGACAGGGGTGGCCTACAATGAGCAGTTCTTC
CASMTGVAYNEQFF
>TRBJ1-1|NA|NA|TRBV27
TGTGCCAGCAGTTCGCCCAGGGTGAACACTGAAGCTTTCTTT
CASSSPRVNTEAFF
>TRBJ2-1|NA|TRBD2|TRBV19
TGTGCCAGTAGGGACAACTCTGGGCGGGAGGTCTTC
CASRDNSGREVF
>TRBJ1-5|NA|NA|TRBV15
TGTGCCACCAGCAGAGATTTGAGGGAGCCCCAGCATTTT
CATSRDLREPQHF
>TRBJ2-5|NA|TRBD2|TRBV3-1/TRBV3-2
TGTGCCAGCAGCCAACGACTAGCGGGGGTAGGTGGAGAGACCCAGTACTTC
CASSQRLAGVGGETQYF
>TRBJ2-1|NA|TRBD2|TRBV11-2
TGTGCCAGCAATGGACTAGGCGCGTACAATGAGCAGTTCTTC
CASNGLGAYNEQFF
>TRBJ2-1|NA|NA|TRBV3-1/TRBV3-2
TGTGCCAGCAGCCAAGGCGGGGCGGACAATGAGCAGTTCTTC
CASSQGGADNEQFF
>TRBJ1-1|NA|NA|TRBV29-1
TGCAGCGTTGAAGATCAGCCGGGTGCCACTGAAGCTTTCTTT
CSVEDQPGATEAFF
>TRBJ1-1|NA|TRBD1|TRBV18
TGTGCCAGCTCACCTACCGGGACAGGGAACACTGAAGCTTTCTTT
CASSPTGTGNTEAFF
>TRBJ2-7|NA|NA|TRBV3-1/TRBV3-2
TGTGCCAGCAGCCCCACCCCCGTCGGCGAGCAGTACTTC
CASSPTPVGEQYF
>TRBJ1-3|NA|TRBD1|TRBV30
TGTGCCTGGGACAGGGGGCCTGGAAACACCATATATTTT
CAWDRGPGNTIYF
>TRBJ2-7|once|NA|TRBV18
TGTGCCAGCTCATTGGAAGGAGATCGCAGCGAGCAGTACTTC
CASSLEGDRSEQYF
>TRBJ1-5|few|NA|TRBV23-1
TGCGCCAGCAGTCAACAGGGCGGTAGCAATCAGCCCCAGCATTTT
CASSQQGGSNQPQHF
>TRBJ1-2|few|NA|TRBV18
TGTGCCAGCTCACCGGGCCAGGGGAATGGCTACACCTTC
CASSPGQGNGYTF
>TRBJ2-5|NA|NA|TRBV19
TGTGCCAGTAGTATCGTCGGGGTCCGAGAGACCCAGTACTTC
CASSIVGVRETQYF
>TRBJ2-7|once|TRBD2|TRBV18
TGTGCCAGCTCACCCGGCGCGGGGGGGTATACCGCCAACGAGCAGTACTTC
CASSPGAGGYTANEQYF
>TRBJ2-1|NA|NA|TRBV19
TGTGCCAGTAGTACTCTGGCTAGTGAGCAGTTCTTC
CASSTLASEQFF
>TRBJ2-2|NA|NA|TRBV3-1/TRBV3-2
TGTGCCAGCAGCCATAGAGCTAGGGAGCTGTTTTTT
CASSHRARELFF
>TRBJ2-2|NA|TRBD2|TRBV5-1
TGCGCCAGCAGCTTGGCCCTACTAGCGGGAGCGGGGATGAACGGCGGGGAGCTGTTTTTT
CASSLALLAGAGMNGGELFF
>TRBJ1-2|NA|TRBD1|TRBV19
TGTGCCAGTACCCAGACAGGGGGCTATGGCTACACCTTC
CASTQTGGYGYTF
>TRBJ2-1|NA|NA|TRBV7-3
TGTGCCAGCAGCTTAAATGGGCGGGATGAGCAGTTCTTC
CASSLNGRDEQFF
>TRBJ1-4|NA|NA|TRBV6-4
TGTGCCAGCAAGGCATATCGCTGGGGCGATAATGAAAAACTGTTTTTT
CASKAYRWGDNEKLFF
>TRBJ2-1|NA|TRBD1|TRBV27
TGTGCCAGCAGGGCGACAGGGGTGCATGAGCAGTTCTTC
CASRATGVHEQFF
>TRBJ1-1|NA|NA|TRBV6-6
TGTGCCAGCAGTCGATCAGGGGCTCCCACTGAAGCTTTCTTT
CASSRSGAPTEAFF
>TRBJ1-2|NA|TRBD1|TRBV7-2
TGTGCCAGCAGCTCTTTTGTCCTACAGGGGGCTGGCTATGGCTACACCTTC
CASSSFVLQGAGYGYTF
>TRBJ2-2|NA|TRBD2|TRBV7-7
TGTGCCAGCAGCCCTCGGACTAGCGGGCCGAACACCGGGGAGCTGTTTTTT
CASSPRTSGPNTGELFF
>TRBJ2-7|NA|NA|TRBV19
TGTGCCACCCAGGGTGTCTCCTACGAGCAGTACTTC
CATQGVSYEQYF
>TRBJ2-1|NA|NA|TRBV10-3
TGTGCCATCATGGGTCCAGGAAACAATGAGCAGTTCTTC
CAIMGPGNNEQFF
>TRBJ2-3|few|TRBD2|TRBV4-2
TGTGCCAGCAGCCAAGATCTCCCGACTAGCGGGCGCACAGATACGCAGTATTTT
CASSQDLPTSGRTDTQYF
>TRBJ2-7|few|NA|TRBV6-1
TGTGCCAGCAGTGAGTCCAGGTTAAGCTCCTACGAGCAGTACTTC
CASSESRLSSYEQYF
>TRBJ2-7|once|NA|TRBV20-1
TGCAGTGCTAGCACTTACTACGAGCAGTACTTC
CSASTYYEQYF
>TRBJ2-7|many|TRBD1|TRBV5-1
TGCGCCAGCAGCGCCGGGACAGGTTTCCGCTCCTACGAGCAGTACTTC
CASSAGTGFRSYEQYF
>TRBJ1-1|once|NA|TRBV19
TGTGCCAGTAGTACCAACCGGGTAGGAACTGAAGCTTTCTTT
CASSTNRVGTEAFF
>TRBJ1-3|once|NA|TRBV25-1
TGTGCCAGCAGTGACCCACAGAGCTCTGGAAACACCATATATTTT
CASSDPQSSGNTIYF
>TRBJ1-2|few|TRBD1|TRBV30
TGTGCCTGGACGACAGGGGGATCTAACTATGGCTACACCTTC
CAWTTGGSNYGYTF
>TRBJ2-1|NA|TRBD2|TRBV18
TGTGCCAGCTCACAACTAGCGGGGGGCAGGAATGAGCAGTTCTTC
CASSQLAGGRNEQFF
>TRBJ2-7|NA|TRBD1|TRBV18
TGTGCCAGCTCACAGGGACAGGGAGGAAGCTACGAGCAGTACTTC
CASSQGQGGSYEQYF
>TRBJ1-5|NA|NA|TRBV5-1
TGCGCCAGCAGCCCCCGAGGGGACACCAATCAGCCCCAGCATTTT
CASSPRGDTNQPQHF
>TRBJ1-1|NA|NA|TRBV5-1
TGCGCCAGCAGCTTGGGGAGGGGAGGCTTGAACACTGAAGCTTTCTTT
CASSLGRGGLNTEAFF
>TRBJ1-6|NA|NA|TRBV10-1
TGCGCCAGCAATATGGACAGTCTCTATAATTCACCCCTCCACTTT
CASNMDSLYNSPLHF